This entry is about one T cell receptor (beta chain). This clone appeared a few times. Within one base of it there is no much larger clone, and no base qualities were kept. V loses 10 bases at its end and J loses 5 bases; junction bases beyond the gene matches: 7. CDR1 and CDR2 were assigned from the germline V gene as ENHRY and SYGVKD. The CDR3 sequence holds 12 residues, the cysteine and phenylalanine included. The kept DNA is CDR3 alone, 36 bases in frame from the first base. This entry belongs to a study of blood T cell repertoires in acute mononucleosis (dated by TCRdb to about 2020). Regarding the research as a whole: Acute-phase samples were taken within 2 weeks of symptom onset, representing the primary response. The mean blood EBV load was around 4 log10 genome copies per million B cells in acute infection and around 2.7 at convalescence. In acute infection, YVL-BR-specific cells made up a mean of about 2.1% of blood CD8 T cells and GLC-BM-specific cells made up a mean of approximately 1.1%.

For TCR profiling, total RNA from at least 10,000 sorted tetramer+ CD8 T cells was reverse transcribed into cDNA. PCR amplification of CDR3 regions used primers annealing to V and J regions and added unique molecular identifiers so that templates could be tracked. The immunoSEQ platform, including its sequencing and error-correction standards, was used to profile TCRalpha and TCRbeta chains. From the authors' description of their analysis: Clonal copy numbers were corrected for sequencing and PCR errors, and CDR3s were defined per IMGT conventions. Analysis was restricted to productive rearrangements and was performed with immunoSEQ Analyzer versions 2.0 and 3.0, and gene-pairing frequencies were further processed in Microsoft Excel. Circos plots were used to visualize V-J pairings, and MEME together with a custom motifSearch program was used to find CDR3 motifs. The OLGA algorithm was used to calculate the probability of generation of TCR sequences. Clonotypes seen at both visits were designated persistent, clonotypes seen only acutely were designated nonpersistent, and clonotypes seen only at convalescence were designated de novo. A public TCR was defined as an amino acid clonotype used by more than one donor. TCRdb took over this immuneACCESS table, retaining in-frame rearrangements with V and J assigned. Such tables are incomplete; in checked studies, under half of the missing clones stem from an unresolved V gene, and the remainder is unexplained. From that table come the V and J calls and clone size; the DNA was used to work out D and trimming. The sample includes under 9,500 clones, with 25% to 30% observed a single time. Together, the top ten hold 25% to 30% of the sample.

Findings and caveats that apply to the study as a whole: Only roughly 9.6% of unique acute clonotypes persisted into convalescence, yet these made up most of the response; new diverse de novo clonotypes seemingly replaced the rest. The low acute-to-convalescent clonotype overlap might be partly explained by sampling error, because only a fraction of each donor's blood was analyzed. In TCR repertoire selection for BRLF1 (YVL-BR), TCRalpha CDR3 motifs took on a dominant role, whereas TCRbeta played only a minimal one. The cohort comprised only a few donors, so group averages rested on very few individuals.

The sample's time point label is to be understood as: acute infectious mononucleosis, at clinical presentation within 2 weeks of symptom onset (visit 1). Over primary infection, the study followed CD8 T cell responses to two immunodominant EBV epitopes: BRLF1 109 (YVL-BR) and BMLF1 280 (GLC-BM). A positive serum heterophile antibody test together with EBV viral capsid antigen-specific IgM pointed to primary EBV infection. Magnetic positive selection (MACS) was first used to enrich total CD8 T cells from PBMCs. Live CD3+ CD8+ tetramer+ cells were sorted on a FACSAria III to over 95% purity. A PE-conjugated tetramer loaded with the BRLF1 109-117 peptide was used to sort the cells. TCR repertoires of EBV epitope-specific CD8 T cells were deep-sequenced directly ex vivo after tetramer sorting, at acute infection and at convalescence. Donors were three people aged about 18 to 29 with clinical acute infectious mononucleosis and laboratory evidence of primary EBV infection. Heparinized peripheral blood was drawn at clinical presentation with mononucleosis symptoms and was drawn again about 6 months later. PBMCs were isolated by Ficoll-Paque density gradient centrifugation.

The chain was built from TRBV10-3 and TRBJ2-5; a stretch of 7 junction bases matches TRBD2. This TCR derives from a woman aged 18-29 years with infectious mononucleosis caused by EBV. Source: EBV YVL epitope tetramer+ CD8+ T cells sorted from PBMCs, taken during acute infectious mononucleosis. The sample's cell subset or site label is to be understood as: CD8 T cells binding a tetramer with EBV BRLF1 109-117 peptide (YVL-BR). This receptor carries the CDR3 CATEAGQETQYF. The DNA sequence is given as TGTGCCACCGAAGCGGGGCAGGAGACCCAGTACTTC.